A selection of T cell receptor beta chains follows, all from one sample in a study of identical twins' blood T cells. MiXCR was run by TCRdb on the 5' RACE reads, yielding one entry per CDR3 protein. The sample lists 350,000 to 400,000 distinct CDR3 sequences; over 25% were seen once. Sequencing input: PBMCs. Receptors were obtained from a woman aged 18 to 50 in good health. CDR3s leave out the opening cysteine and the closing phenylalanine or tryptophan. Fields, in order: J gene, V gene, CDR3 protein.

TRBJ2-1	TRBV12-3/TRBV12-4	ASRLPSSYNEQF
TRBJ1-1	TRBV3-1	ASRAGRLSEAF
TRBJ2-7	TRBV20-1	SARGVYDEQY
TRBJ1-1	TRBV6-6	ASSLGRREEDFF
TRBJ2-2	TRBV12-3/TRBV12-4	ASKNRGARLNTGELF
TRBJ2-3	TRBV6-4	ASSPGSAGWSDTQY
TRBJ2-1	TRBV29-1	RVLSGNLGNEQF
TRBJ2-1	TRBV14	ASSGTSGSVGEQF
TRBJ1-4	TRBV12-3/TRBV12-4	ASSWEQSGEKLF
TRBJ1-1	TRBV29-1	SVERPSNTEAF
TRBJ2-3	TRBV10-3	AIRARGVDTQY
TRBJ2-5	TRBV9	ASSVFGTDQETQY
TRBJ2-1	TRBV20-1	SAQTGNNEQF
TRBJ1-1	TRBV10-3	AISESAGLGTEAF
TRBJ1-2	TRBV19	ASIRGAGYGYT
TRBJ1-1	TRBV5-1	ASSLNSITEAF
TRBJ2-2	TRBV30	ASHGLAANTGELF
TRBJ2-3	TRBV4-3	ASSRRLAGTTDTQY
TRBJ1-2	TRBV19	ASSIKSNGYT
TRBJ1-1	TRBV7-9	AGSLVDRDTEAF
TRBJ2-2	TRBV29-1	SADASNTGELF
TRBJ2-7	TRBV5-1	ASSDTSYEQY
TRBJ1-2	TRBV6-1	ASSGVPPPYYGYT
TRBJ2-1	TRBV4-3	ASRRTSSHNEQF
TRBJ1-4	TRBV20-1	SARDGGRGEKLF
TRBJ2-3	TRBV5-1	ASGGGFTDTQY
TRBJ2-1	TRBV3-1	TSNRGASSYNEQF
TRBJ2-3	TRBV5-1	ASSIVRSGGSTDTQY
TRBJ1-2	TRBV28	ASSLARYGYT
TRBJ2-3	TRBV14	ASSLSGADTQY
TRBJ2-7	TRBV28	ASNTGSSYEQY